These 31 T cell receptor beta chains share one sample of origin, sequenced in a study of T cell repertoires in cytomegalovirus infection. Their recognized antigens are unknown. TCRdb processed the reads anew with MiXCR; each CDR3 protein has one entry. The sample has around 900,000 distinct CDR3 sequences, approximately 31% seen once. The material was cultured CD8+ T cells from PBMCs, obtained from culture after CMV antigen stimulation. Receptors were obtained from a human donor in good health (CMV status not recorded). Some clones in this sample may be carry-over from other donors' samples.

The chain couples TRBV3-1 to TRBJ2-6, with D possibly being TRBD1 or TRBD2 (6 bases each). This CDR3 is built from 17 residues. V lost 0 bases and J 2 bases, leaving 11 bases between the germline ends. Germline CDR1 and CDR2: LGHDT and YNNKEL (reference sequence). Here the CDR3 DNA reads TGTGCCAGCAGCCAAGATCCCCGGGGGCCTGGGGCCAACGTCCTGACTTTC. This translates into CASSQDPRGPGANVLTF. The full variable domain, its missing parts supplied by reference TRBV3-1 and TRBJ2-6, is DTAVSQTPKYLVTQMGNDKSIKCEQNLGHDTMYWYKQDSKKFLKIMFSYNNKELIINETVPNRFSPKSPDKAHLNLHINSLELGDSAVYFCASSQDPRGPGANVLTFGAGSRLTVL.

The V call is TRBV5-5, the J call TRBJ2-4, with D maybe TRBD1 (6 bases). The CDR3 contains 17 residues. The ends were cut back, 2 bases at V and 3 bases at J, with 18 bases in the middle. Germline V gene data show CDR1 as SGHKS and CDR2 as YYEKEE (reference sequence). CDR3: CASSFDPQGLGKNIQYF. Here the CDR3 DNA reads TGTGCCAGCAGCTTTGACCCCCAGGGGCTGGGCAAAAACATTCAGTACTTC.

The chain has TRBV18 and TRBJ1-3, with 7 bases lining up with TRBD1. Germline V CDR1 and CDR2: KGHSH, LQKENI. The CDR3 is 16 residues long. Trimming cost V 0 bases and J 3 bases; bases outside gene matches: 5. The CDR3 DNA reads TGTGCCAGCTCACCACCAACAGGGGTGAATGGAAACACCATATATTTT. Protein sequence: CASSPPTGVNGNTIYF.

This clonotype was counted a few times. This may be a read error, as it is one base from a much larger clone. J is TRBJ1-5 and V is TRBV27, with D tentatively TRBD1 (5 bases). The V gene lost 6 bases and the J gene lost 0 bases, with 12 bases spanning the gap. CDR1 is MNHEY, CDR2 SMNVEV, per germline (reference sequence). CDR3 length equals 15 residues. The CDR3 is CASRTGPNSNQPQHF. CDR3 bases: TGTGCCAGCAGGACGGGACCGAATAGCAATCAGCCCCAGCATTTT.

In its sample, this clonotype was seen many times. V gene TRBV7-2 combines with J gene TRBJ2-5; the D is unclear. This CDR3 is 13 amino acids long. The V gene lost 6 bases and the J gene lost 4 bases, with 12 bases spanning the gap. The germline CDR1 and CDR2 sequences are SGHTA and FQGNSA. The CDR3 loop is CASRQRTVETQYF. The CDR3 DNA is TGTGCCAGCAGACAAAGGACGGTAGAGACCCAGTACTTC.

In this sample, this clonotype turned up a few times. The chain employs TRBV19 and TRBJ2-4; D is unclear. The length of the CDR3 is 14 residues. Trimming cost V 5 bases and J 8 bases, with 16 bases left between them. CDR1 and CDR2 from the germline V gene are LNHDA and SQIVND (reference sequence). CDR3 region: CASSSTHSRDIQYF. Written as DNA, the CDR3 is TGTGCCAGTAGTTCAACCCACTCTCGGGACATTCAGTACTTC.

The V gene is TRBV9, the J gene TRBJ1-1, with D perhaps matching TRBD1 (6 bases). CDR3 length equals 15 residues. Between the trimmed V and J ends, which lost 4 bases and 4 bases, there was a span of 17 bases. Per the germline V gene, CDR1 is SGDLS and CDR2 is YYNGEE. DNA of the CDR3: TGTGCCAGCAGCAAGGACAGCAGGACAAGCACTGAAGCTTTCTTT. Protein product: CASSKDSRTSTEAFF. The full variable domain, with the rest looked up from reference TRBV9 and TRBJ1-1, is DSGVTQTPKHLITATGQRVTLRCSPRSGDLSVYWYQQSLDQGLQFLIQYYNGEERAKGNILERFSAQQFPDLHSELNLSSLELGDSALYFCASSKDSRTSTEAFFGQGTRLTVV.

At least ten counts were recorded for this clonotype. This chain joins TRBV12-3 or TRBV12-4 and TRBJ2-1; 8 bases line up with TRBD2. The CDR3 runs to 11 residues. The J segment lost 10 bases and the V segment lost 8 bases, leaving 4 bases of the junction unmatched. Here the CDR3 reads CASWSGGEQFF. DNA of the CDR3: TGTGCCAGCTGGAGCGGGGGAGAGCAGTTCTTC.

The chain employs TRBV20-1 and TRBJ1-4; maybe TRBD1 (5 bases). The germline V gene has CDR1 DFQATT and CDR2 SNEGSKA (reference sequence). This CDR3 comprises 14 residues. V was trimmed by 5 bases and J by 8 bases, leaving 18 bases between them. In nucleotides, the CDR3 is TGCAGTGCTGTCGGGGGGATTGTTAAAGAAAAACTGTTTTTT. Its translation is CSAVGGIVKEKLFF.

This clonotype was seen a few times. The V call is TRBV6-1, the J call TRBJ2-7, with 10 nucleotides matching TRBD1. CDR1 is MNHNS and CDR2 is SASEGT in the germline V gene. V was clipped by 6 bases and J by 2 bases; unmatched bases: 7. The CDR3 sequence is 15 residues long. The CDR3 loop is CASSQDRGAPYEQYV. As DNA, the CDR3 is TGTGCCAGCAGCCAGGACAGGGGGGCCCCCTACGAGCAGTACGTC.

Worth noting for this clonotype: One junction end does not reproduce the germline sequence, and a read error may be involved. The CDR3 here is CASSGSTLHF. CDR3 DNA sequence: TGTGCCAGCAGCGGTTCAACCCTCCACTTT. V usage is TRBV9 and J usage is TRBJ1-6, with unresolved D. The V gene's germline CDR1 is SGDLS and CDR2 YYNGEE. The CDR3 spans 10 residues. Full variable domain (remainder filled in from reference TRBV9 and TRBJ1-6): DSGVTQTPKHLITATGQRVTLRCSPRSGDLSVYWYQQSLDQGLQFLIQYYNGEERAKGNILERFSAQQFPDLHSELNLSSLELGDSALYFCASSGSTLHFGNGTRLTVT.

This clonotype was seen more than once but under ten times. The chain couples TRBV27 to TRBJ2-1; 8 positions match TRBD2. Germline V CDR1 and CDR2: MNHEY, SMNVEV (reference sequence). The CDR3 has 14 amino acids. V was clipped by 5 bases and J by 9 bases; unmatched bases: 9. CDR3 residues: CASSRGAGVLEQFF. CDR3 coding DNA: TGTGCCAGCAGTCGAGGAGCGGGGGTTCTTGAGCAGTTCTTC.

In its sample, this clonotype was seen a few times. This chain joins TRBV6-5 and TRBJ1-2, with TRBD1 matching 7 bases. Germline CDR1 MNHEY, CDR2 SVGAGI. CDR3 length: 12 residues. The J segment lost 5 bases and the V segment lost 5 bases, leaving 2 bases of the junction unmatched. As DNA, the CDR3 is TGTGCCAGCAGTCAGGGACAGTATGGCTACACCTTC. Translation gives CASSQGQYGYTF.

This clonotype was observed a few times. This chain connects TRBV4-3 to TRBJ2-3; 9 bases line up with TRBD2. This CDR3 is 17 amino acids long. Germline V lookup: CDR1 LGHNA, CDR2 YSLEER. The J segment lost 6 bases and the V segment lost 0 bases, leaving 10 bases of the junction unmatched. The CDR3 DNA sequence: TGCGCCAGCAGCCAAGAAATACCGCTAGCGGGGTTCGATACGCAGTATTTT. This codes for CASSQEIPLAGFDTQYF.

The CDR3 loop reads CARSVGRGGNIQYF. The CDR3 bases are TGTGCCAGGAGCGTAGGCAGGGGGGGAAACATTCAGTACTTC. This chain connects TRBV7-6 to TRBJ2-4, with D perhaps assigned TRBD1 or TRBD2 (7 bases each). V gave up 9 bases and J gave up 6 bases, with 18 bases separating them. The CDR3 extends over 14 amino acids. Germline V gives CDR1 SGHVS, CDR2 FNYEAQ.

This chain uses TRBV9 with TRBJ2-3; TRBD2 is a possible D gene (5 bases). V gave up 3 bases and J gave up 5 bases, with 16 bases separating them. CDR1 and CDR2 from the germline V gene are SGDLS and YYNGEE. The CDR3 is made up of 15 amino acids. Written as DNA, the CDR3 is TGTGCCAGCAGCGAGATTGGCGGACTCAAAGATACGCAGTATTTT. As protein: CASSEIGGLKDTQYF.

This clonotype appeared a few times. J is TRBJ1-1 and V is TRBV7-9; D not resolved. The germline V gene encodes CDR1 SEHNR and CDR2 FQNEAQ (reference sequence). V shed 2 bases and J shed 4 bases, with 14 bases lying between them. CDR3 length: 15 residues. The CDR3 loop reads CASSLKGLERTEAFF. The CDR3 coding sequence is TGTGCCAGCAGCTTAAAGGGCCTTGAACGCACTGAAGCTTTCTTT.

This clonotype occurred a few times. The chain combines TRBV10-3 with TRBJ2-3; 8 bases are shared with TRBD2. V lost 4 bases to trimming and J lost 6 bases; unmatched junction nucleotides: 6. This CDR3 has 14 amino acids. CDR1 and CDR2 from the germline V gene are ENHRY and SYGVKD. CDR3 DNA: TGTGCCATCAGTGGCCGAGCGGGGGAGGATACGCAGTATTTT. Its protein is CAISGRAGEDTQYF.

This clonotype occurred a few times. The CDR3 protein is CATSRTSMGTDTQYF. The CDR3 region has the DNA TGTGCCACCAGCAGAACTAGTATGGGCACAGATACGCAGTATTTT. The chain joins TRBV15 to TRBJ2-3, with D perhaps TRBD2 (5 bases). This CDR3 has 15 residues. V gave up 2 bases and J gave up 1 base, with 10 bases separating them. CDR1 and CDR2 from the germline V gene are LNHNV and YYDKDF (reference sequence).

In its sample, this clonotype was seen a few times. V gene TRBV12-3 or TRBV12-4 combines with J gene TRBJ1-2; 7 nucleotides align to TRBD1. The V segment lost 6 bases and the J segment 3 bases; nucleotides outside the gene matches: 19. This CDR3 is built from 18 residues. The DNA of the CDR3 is TGTGCCAGCAGCGACAGGGCCGGTTTGTGGCAGGGACACTATGGCTACACCTTC. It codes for CASSDRAGLWQGHYGYTF.

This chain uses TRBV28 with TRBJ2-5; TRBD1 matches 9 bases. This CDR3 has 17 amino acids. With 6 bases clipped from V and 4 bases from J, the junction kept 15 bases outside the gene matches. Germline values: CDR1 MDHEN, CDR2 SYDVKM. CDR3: CASSRMGRDRATETQYF. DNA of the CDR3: TGTGCCAGCAGCCGGATGGGTAGGGACAGGGCTACAGAGACCCAGTACTTC.

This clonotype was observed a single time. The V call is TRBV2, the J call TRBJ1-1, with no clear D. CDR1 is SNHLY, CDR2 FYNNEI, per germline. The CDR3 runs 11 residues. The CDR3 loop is CAVELNTEAFF. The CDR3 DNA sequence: TGTGCGGTGGAATTGAACACTGAAGCTTTCTTT.

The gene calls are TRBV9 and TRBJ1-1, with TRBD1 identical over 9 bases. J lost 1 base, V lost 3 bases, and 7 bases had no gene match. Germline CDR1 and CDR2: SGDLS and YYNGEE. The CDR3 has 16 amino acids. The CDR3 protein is CASSARTGETNTEAFF. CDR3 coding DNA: TGTGCCAGCAGCGCCCGGACAGGGGAAACGAACACTGAAGCTTTCTTT.

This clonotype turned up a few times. CDR3 sequence reads: CASSLDLGLANSPLHF. DNA for the CDR3: TGTGCCAGCAGCCTCGACTTGGGGTTGGCTAATTCACCCCTCCACTTT. The gene calls are TRBV14 and TRBJ1-6; D is uncertain. This CDR3 contains 16 residues. The germline V gene has CDR1 SGHDN and CDR2 FVKESK. Trimming took 4 bases from V and 6 from J, leaving 16 bases between them. Drawing the rest from reference TRBV14 and TRBJ1-6, the complete variable domain is EAGVTQFPSHSVIEKGQTVTLRCDPISGHDNLYWYRRVMGKEIKFLLHFVKESKQDESGMPNNRFLAERTGGTYSTLKVQPAELEDSGVYFCASSLDLGLANSPLHFGNGTRLTVT.

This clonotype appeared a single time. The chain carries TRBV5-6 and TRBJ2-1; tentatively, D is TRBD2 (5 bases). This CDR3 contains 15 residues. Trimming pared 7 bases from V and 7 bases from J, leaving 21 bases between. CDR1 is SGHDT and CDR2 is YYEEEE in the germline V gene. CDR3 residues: CASAPVGRVWNEQFF. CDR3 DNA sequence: TGTGCCAGCGCCCCCGTCGGGCGGGTCTGGAATGAGCAGTTCTTC.

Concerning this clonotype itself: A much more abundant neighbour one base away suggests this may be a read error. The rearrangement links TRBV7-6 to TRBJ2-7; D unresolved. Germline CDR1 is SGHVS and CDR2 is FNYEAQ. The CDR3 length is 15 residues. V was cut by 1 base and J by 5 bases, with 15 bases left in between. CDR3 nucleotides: TGTGCCAGCAGCTTAGAAGGGCAGCGTGTACACGAGCAGTACTTC. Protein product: CASSLEGQRVHEQYF.

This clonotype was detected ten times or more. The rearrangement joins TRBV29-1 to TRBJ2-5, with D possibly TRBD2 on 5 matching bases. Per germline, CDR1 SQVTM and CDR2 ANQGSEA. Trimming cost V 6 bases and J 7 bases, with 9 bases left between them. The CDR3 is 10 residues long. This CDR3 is CSVPGRTQYF. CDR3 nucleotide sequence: TGCAGCGTCCCGGGGAGGACCCAGTACTTC.

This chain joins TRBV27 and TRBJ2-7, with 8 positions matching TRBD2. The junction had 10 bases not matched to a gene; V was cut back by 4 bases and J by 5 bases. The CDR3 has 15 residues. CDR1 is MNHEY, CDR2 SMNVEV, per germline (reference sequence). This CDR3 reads CASSSRPGGAHEQYV. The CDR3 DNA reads TGTGCCAGCAGTTCGCGCCCGGGGGGGGCCCACGAGCAGTACGTC.

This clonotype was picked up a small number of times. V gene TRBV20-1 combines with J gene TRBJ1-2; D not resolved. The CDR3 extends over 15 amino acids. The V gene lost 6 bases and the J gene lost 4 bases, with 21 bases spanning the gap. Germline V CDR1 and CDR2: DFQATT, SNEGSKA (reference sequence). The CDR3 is CSAERSQSRSYGYTF. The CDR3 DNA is TGCAGTGCCGAAAGGAGCCAGTCAAGAAGCTATGGCTACACCTTC.

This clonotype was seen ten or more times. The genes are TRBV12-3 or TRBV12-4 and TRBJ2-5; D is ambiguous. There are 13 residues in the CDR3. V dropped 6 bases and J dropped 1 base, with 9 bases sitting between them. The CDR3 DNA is TGTGCCAGCAGCACCGGCCGCCAAGAGACCCAGTACTTC. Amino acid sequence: CASSTGRQETQYF.

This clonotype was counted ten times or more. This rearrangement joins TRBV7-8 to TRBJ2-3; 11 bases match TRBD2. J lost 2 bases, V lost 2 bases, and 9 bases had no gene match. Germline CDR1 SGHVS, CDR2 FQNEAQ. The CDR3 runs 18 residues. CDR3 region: CASSLSIASGGPTDTQYF. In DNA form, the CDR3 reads TGTGCCAGCAGCTTATCCATCGCTAGCGGGGGGCCCACAGATACGCAGTATTTT.